This TCR beta chain was sequenced during a study of cytomegalovirus exposure and HLA in healthy donors. Study findings and constraints: Researchers left out some V segments, among them TRBV6-2 and TRBV6-3, as indistinguishable. As was reported, the HLA-A and HLA-B alleles of most subjects were accurately predicted from TCR beta sequences. Later on, analysis showed that most CMV-associated TCR beta chains appeared to be HLA-restricted.

CDR1 and CDR2 (germline): LNHDA, SQIVND (reference sequence). Trimming left V 5 bases short and J 4 bases short, with 12 bases between. This CDR3 is 13 amino acids long. The study ran its PCR with 60 Vbeta and 13 Jbeta primers. Method: immunoSEQ multiplex PCR; TCRdb's copy keeps in-frame clones and lacks some. The table includes 160,000 or so clones, nearly 80% detected once. On this clone: Its antigen is undetermined.

Sequencing was carried out using PBMCs. This TCR was sampled from a woman aged 40 to 50 in good health and CMV-seronegative. The gene calls are TRBV19 and TRBJ2-7, with D perhaps TRBD2 (6 bases). The CDR3 is CASSAGGAYEQYF. The CDR3 nucleotides read TGTGCCAGTAGTGCCGGGGGTGCTTACGAGCAGTACTTC.